This TCR beta chain originates from a study of T cell responses to AZD1222 COVID-19 vaccine. Turning to the study itself: Doses given second, at about 4 or about 12 weeks, were pooled.

Repertoires were generated with immunoSEQ multiplex PCR, while TCRdb's copy carries only in-frame clones and drops some. The repertoire consists of about 120,000 clones, with approximately 90% occurring once and the leading ten covering around 14%. Of note for this clone: Its antigen remains unidentified.

Study conclusions and caveats: Targeting of unmutated variant regions was reportedly seen in nearly half of spike-specific TCRs. Donors, mostly white British, included more females; clonal diversity was possibly underestimated. Only a handful of individuals given AZD1222 were seropositive at baseline.

Trimming cost V 10 bases and J 4 bases; bases outside gene matches: 14. The germline gives CDR1 SEHNR, CDR2 FQNEAQ (reference sequence). The CDR3 contains 16 residues. The material sequenced was peripheral blood, taken on day 0 of AZD1222 vaccination. The sequence derives from an adult in good health. V and J are TRBV7-9 and TRBJ1-1; 11 bases agree with TRBD1. Here the CDR3 reads CATTAYGQGALTEAFF. CDR3 DNA sequence: TGTGCCACCACAGCTTACGGACAGGGGGCTCTCACTGAAGCTTTCTTT.